The sequence of this TCR beta chain was determined in a study of early T cells in non-severe SARS-CoV-2 infection. Study background: Sequencing input comprised bulk RNA from unsorted whole blood; chain pairing was not available.

This clonotype was counted many times. The germline CDR1 and CDR2 sequences are SGDLS and YYNGEE. Trimming removed 4 bases from V and 6 bases from J, with 13 bases in between. CDR3 length: 14 amino acids. Separate cDNA molecules each had unique molecular identifiers attached to them. TCRdb recomputed calls from the 5' RACE reads with MiXCR, one row per CDR3 protein. This table has tens of thousands of distinct CDR3 sequences, about 7.1% appearing once. This chain connects TRBV9 to TRBJ2-2; D not certain. The specimen comprised whole blood, sampled at baseline. The TCR comes from an adult who was a healthcare worker with PCR-confirmed SARS-CoV-2 infection or an uninfected control (not recorded which). The CDR3 coding sequence is TGTGCCAGCAGCCCCCCCGACTCGTCCGGGGAGCTGTTTTTT. Translation gives CASSPPDSSGELFF.